These 27 T cell receptor beta chains share one sample of origin, sequenced in a study of T cell repertoires in cytomegalovirus infection. A single record per CDR3 protein comes from TCRdb applying MiXCR to the reads. The data hold hundreds of thousands of distinct CDR3 sequences, with roughly a third observed a single time. These receptors have no known antigen. The specimen was cultured PBMCs, collected from culture after CMV antigen stimulation. All receptors derive from a human donor in good health (CMV status not recorded). Some clones in this sample may be carry-over from other donors' samples.

This clonotype was counted a single time. J is TRBJ2-3 and V is TRBV5-1; 7 nucleotides match TRBD2. This CDR3 region has 18 residues. J gave up 5 bases and V 2 bases, and 17 bases lay outside the gene matches. Germline V gene lookup returns CDR1 SGHRS and CDR2 YFSETQ. The CDR3 sequence: CASSLRPPAGRAGDTQYF. The CDR3 DNA follows: TGCGCCAGCAGCTTACGACCCCCTGCTGGGAGGGCCGGAGATACGCAGTATTTT.

This clonotype appeared a few times. This chain joins TRBV7-8 and TRBJ1-6; 10 bases align to TRBD1. V shed 1 base, J shed 7 bases, and the junction held 4 bases outside the gene matches. CDR3 length: 16 amino acids. Per the germline V gene, CDR1 is SGHVS and CDR2 is FQNEAQ. CDR3 sequence reads: CASSLGGQGVNSPLHF. CDR3 sequence (DNA): TGTGCCAGCAGCTTAGGAGGACAGGGGGTAAATTCACCCCTCCACTTT.

V gene TRBV7-8 combines with J gene TRBJ1-1; D perhaps matches TRBD1 (5 bases). CDR3 length equals 15 residues. Between the trimmed V and J ends, which lost 5 bases and 3 bases, there was a span of 16 bases. Looked up from germline, CDR1 is SGHVS and CDR2 is FQNEAQ. The CDR3: CASSPTQGWDTEAFF. CDR3 coding DNA: TGTGCCAGCAGCCCCACTCAGGGCTGGGACACTGAAGCTTTCTTT.

In DNA, the CDR3 is TGTGCCAGTAGTATCCCTCCTAGAAATAAGCAGTTCTTC. Protein: CASSIPPRNKQFF. The rearrangement joins TRBV19 to TRBJ2-1; D remains ambiguous. V lost 3 bases and J 11 bases, leaving 14 bases between the germline ends. Looked up from germline, CDR1 is LNHDA and CDR2 is SQIVND (reference sequence). The CDR3 totals 13 residues.

The chain links TRBV7-2 to TRBJ1-5; 9 nucleotides line up with TRBD1. This CDR3 has 16 amino acids. Germline lookup yields CDR1 SGHTA and CDR2 FQGNSA. Losses at the gene ends were 5 bases for V and 2 bases for J; bases not matched to a gene: 7. CDR3 coding DNA: TGTGCCAGCAGCCCCGGGACAGGGCAAGGCAATCAGCCCCAGCATTTT. Protein: CASSPGTGQGNQPQHF.

The rearrangement uses TRBV19 and TRBJ1-1; weak D call: TRBD1 (5 bases). This CDR3 region has 15 residues. Trimming took off 4 bases at V and 4 bases at J, with 16 bases between the two ends. The germline V gene encodes CDR1 LNHDA and CDR2 SQIVND (reference sequence). In DNA, the CDR3 is TGTGCCAGTAGTACGGGACTCAACGAGGGCACTGAAGCTTTCTTT. This translates into CASSTGLNEGTEAFF.

The chain recombines TRBV19 with TRBJ2-5, with 11 bases fitting TRBD1. The germline V gene encodes CDR1 LNHDA and CDR2 SQIVND (reference sequence). This CDR3 has 14 residues. With V trimmed by 1 base and J by 8 bases, 3 bases remained unmatched. The CDR3 here is CASSIVDRGRTQYF. CDR3 coding DNA: TGTGCCAGTAGTATAGTGGACAGGGGGCGAACCCAGTACTTC.

The gene calls are TRBV3-1 and TRBJ1-2; D unclear. V gave up 0 bases and J gave up 3 bases, with 5 bases separating them. This CDR3 has 13 residues. Per the germline V gene, CDR1 is LGHDT and CDR2 is YNNKEL (reference sequence). The CDR3 region is CASSQDSDYGYTF. The DNA for the CDR3 is TGTGCCAGCAGCCAAGACAGTGACTATGGCTACACCTTC.

The table lists this clonotype with a few counts. This chain uses TRBV2 with TRBJ1-5, with a weak D call TRBD1 (5 bases). Trimming stripped 3 bases from V and 7 bases from J, with 22 bases between. The CDR3 has 17 residues. Germline V gives CDR1 SNHLY, CDR2 FYNNEI. In DNA, the CDR3 is TGTGCCAGCAGTGACACTTTTGGGGGTAGGGCTGGGCAGCCCCAGCATTTT. Its protein product is CASSDTFGGRAGQPQHF.

This clonotype was counted a few times. The rearrangement uses TRBV7-2 and TRBJ1-5; TRBD1 might be the D (5 bases). There are 14 residues in the CDR3. CDR1 and CDR2 from the germline V gene are SGHTA and FQGNSA. Trimming removed 4 bases at V and 6 bases at J, with 13 bases between. The CDR3 loop reads CASSSGLIGQPQHF. DNA for the CDR3: TGTGCCAGCAGCTCGGGACTAATCGGTCAGCCCCAGCATTTT.

This clonotype occurred a few times. V and J are TRBV5-6 and TRBJ2-1, with 9 bases aligning to TRBD1. Unmatched junction bases numbered 7, after V lost 5 bases and J lost 7 bases. This CDR3 is 14 amino acids long. Per the germline V gene, CDR1 is SGHDT and CDR2 is YYEEEE. CDR3 in DNA: TGTGCCAGCAGATTTGGACAGGGGAGGAATGAGCAGTTCTTC. Protein: CASRFGQGRNEQFF.

The chain recombines TRBV20-1 with TRBJ2-5; the match to TRBD1 covers 7 bases. This CDR3 is 13 amino acids long. CDR1 is DFQATT, CDR2 SNEGSKA, per germline (reference sequence). V dropped 0 bases and J dropped 3; count of bases not matched to a gene: 1. Here the CDR3 reads CSAREDREETQYF. In DNA form, the CDR3 reads TGCAGTGCTAGAGAAGACAGGGAAGAGACCCAGTACTTC.

Only a few counts were recorded for this clonotype. V gene TRBV6-2 or TRBV6-3 combines with J gene TRBJ2-5, with D possibly being TRBD1 or TRBD2 (5 bases each). CDR3 size: 18 residues. Germline V CDR1 and CDR2: MNHEY, SVGEGT. Trimming left V 2 bases short and J 4 bases short, with 23 bases between. The CDR3 DNA sequence: TGTGCCAGCAGTTACCTTTCGGGGAACCCCGAGGGACGAGAGACCCAGTACTTC. Amino acid sequence: CASSYLSGNPEGRETQYF.

The CDR3 DNA reads as TGTGCCAGCAGTTCTACAGGGGGGTATTCACCCCTCCACTTT. Translating it yields CASSSTGGYSPLHF. The chain carries TRBV12-3 or TRBV12-4 and TRBJ1-6; 8 nucleotides align to TRBD1. The length of the CDR3 is 14 residues. Unmatched junction bases numbered 4, after V lost 4 bases and J lost 8 bases.

This clonotype showed up just a few times. This chain uses TRBV15 with TRBJ2-7; TRBD2 matches at 9 bases. The germline gives CDR1 LNHNV, CDR2 YYDKDF (reference sequence). This CDR3 is 14 amino acids long. Trimming at V came to 4 bases and at J to 4 bases, leaving 5 bases not matched to a gene. CDR3 DNA: TGTGCCACCAGCACCGGGACTAGCAGATACGAGCAGTACGTC. Encoded protein: CATSTGTSRYEQYV.

The J gene is TRBJ1-6, the V gene TRBV6-2 or TRBV6-3, with 7 bases identical to TRBD1. Germline lookup yields CDR1 MNHEY and CDR2 SVGEGT. The CDR3 consists of 17 residues. The junction had 15 bases not matched to a gene; V was cut back by 4 bases and J by 9 bases. CDR3 DNA: TGTGCCAGCAGTTCGGACAGGAAAGGGCTCGGTCGTTCACCCCTCCACTTT. It yields the protein CASSSDRKGLGRSPLHF.

This clonotype was seen ten or more times. The V call is TRBV7-8, the J call TRBJ2-2; the D is unclear. Trimming stripped 1 base from V and 6 bases from J, with 6 bases between. The CDR3 extends over 13 amino acids. CDR1 is SGHVS, CDR2 FQNEAQ, per germline. The CDR3 here is CASSLVPSGELFF. The CDR3 DNA follows: TGTGCCAGCAGCTTAGTTCCGTCCGGGGAGCTGTTTTTT. The full variable domain, rest sourced from reference TRBV7-8 and TRBJ2-2, is GAGVSQSPRYKVAKRGQDVALRCDPISGHVSLFWYQQALGQGPEFLTYFQNEAQLDKSGLPSDRFFAERPEGSVSTLKIQRTQQEDSAVYLCASSLVPSGELFFGEGSRLTVL.

V gene TRBV4-3 combines with J gene TRBJ2-7, with 7 positions matching TRBD2. V gave up 0 bases and J gave up 3 bases; unmatched junction bases: 5. CDR1 is LGHNA and CDR2 is YSLEER in the germline V gene. The CDR3 runs to 15 residues. The CDR3 protein is CASSQEARGSYEQYV. Written as DNA, the CDR3 is TGCGCCAGCAGCCAAGAGGCGCGGGGGAGCTACGAGCAGTACGTC.

This clonotype was seen a few times. The V gene is TRBV28, the J gene TRBJ1-1, with D tentatively TRBD1 (6 bases). Germline assignment: CDR1 MDHEN and CDR2 SYDVKM. CDR3 size: 16 residues. Trimming shortened V by 5 bases and J by 6 bases, and 22 bases separated the two germline ends. The CDR3 DNA sequence: TGTGCCAGCAGTCCCGCGGGGGCGGAGGGAAAGGCTGAAGCTTTCTTT. Translating gives CASSPAGAEGKAEAFF.

In the case of this clonotype: One end of the junction is discordant with germline, which a read error may explain. V usage is TRBV6-2 or TRBV6-3 and J usage is TRBJ2-1; D remains ambiguous. This CDR3 has 11 amino acids. CDR1 and CDR2 from the germline V gene are MNHEY and SVGEGT. CDR3 in DNA: TGTGCCAGCAGTTACTCTGGGCTGGAAAGCTTC. Translating gives CASSYSGLESF.

This clonotype has just a few counts. This chain uses TRBV12-3 or TRBV12-4 with TRBJ2-5; TRBD1 is a possible D gene (6 bases). The CDR3 loop spans 15 amino acids. The V end was cut by 1 base, the J end by 2 bases, with 11 bases between. The CDR3: CASSLEWTDQETQYF. The CDR3 bases are TGTGCCAGCAGTTTAGAGTGGACAGATCAAGAGACCCAGTACTTC.

J is TRBJ2-3 and V is TRBV19; TRBD2 aligns across 9 bases. This CDR3 has 16 residues. V dropped 3 bases and J dropped 1; count of bases not matched to a gene: 5. CDR1 and CDR2 (germline): LNHDA, SQIVND (reference sequence). The CDR3 reads CASSIFGGRGTDTQYF. DNA of the CDR3: TGTGCCAGTAGTATTTTCGGCGGGAGGGGCACAGATACGCAGTATTTT.

This clonotype occurred once. This rearrangement joins TRBV6-2 or TRBV6-3 to TRBJ2-7; tentatively, D is TRBD1 (6 bases). Germline V gives CDR1 MNHEY, CDR2 SVGEGT. The CDR3 contains 13 residues. V lost 8 bases and J lost 6, with 17 bases in between. The CDR3: CASFGRGSREQYV. CDR3 sequence (DNA): TGTGCCAGCTTTGGTAGGGGGTCGCGCGAGCAGTACGTC.

This clonotype was observed many times. The V gene is TRBV7-2, the J gene TRBJ2-5; a weak D match, TRBD1 (6 bases). This CDR3 is 15 amino acids long. Germline V gives CDR1 SGHTA, CDR2 FQGNSA. Trimming shortened V by 0 bases and J by 0 bases, and 8 bases separated the two germline ends. The CDR3 bases are TGTGCCAGCAGCTTAGCGGGGGCGTACCAAGAGACCCAGTACTTC. It specifies CASSLAGAYQETQYF.

This clonotype has just one count. The rearrangement links TRBV12-5 to TRBJ2-3; 7 bases map to TRBD2. The CDR3 loop spans 15 amino acids. The V gene's germline CDR1 is LGHNT and CDR2 FRNRAP. J lost 2 bases, V lost 5 bases, and 7 bases had no gene match. CDR3 amino acids: CASGGSAGLTDTQYF. In nucleotides, the CDR3 is TGTGCTAGTGGTGGATCAGCGGGGCTCACAGATACGCAGTATTTT.

In its sample, this clonotype was seen many times. The chain couples TRBV7-2 to TRBJ1-4; D might be TRBD1 (5 bases). The V gene lost 2 bases and the J gene lost 7 bases, with 20 bases spanning the gap. Germline CDR1 SGHTA, CDR2 FQGNSA. The CDR3 runs 17 residues. Here the CDR3 reads CASSLSRRGGGLEKLFF. DNA for the CDR3: TGTGCCAGCAGCTTATCCCGTCGGGGGGGGGGACTTGAAAAACTGTTTTTT.

This clonotype was seen a handful of times. This chain uses TRBV6-1 with TRBJ2-1; TRBD1 agrees at 8 bases. This CDR3 spans 13 amino acids. The V segment lost 5 bases and the J segment 9 bases; nucleotides outside the gene matches: 6. Germline CDR1 MNHNS, CDR2 SASEGT. The CDR3 protein is CASSTGQASEQFF. The CDR3 nucleotides read TGTGCCAGCAGTACGGGACAGGCGAGTGAGCAGTTCTTC.